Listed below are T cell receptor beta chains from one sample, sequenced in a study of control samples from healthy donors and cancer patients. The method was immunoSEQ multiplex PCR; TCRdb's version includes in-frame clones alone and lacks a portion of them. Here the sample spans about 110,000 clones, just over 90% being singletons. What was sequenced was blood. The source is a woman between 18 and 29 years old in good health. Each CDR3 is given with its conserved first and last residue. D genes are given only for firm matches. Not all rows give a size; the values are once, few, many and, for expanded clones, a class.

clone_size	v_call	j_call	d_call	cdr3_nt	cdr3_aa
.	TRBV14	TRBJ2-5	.	TGTGCCAGCAGCCAAGACCCAGCGGTCGGGACCCAGTACTTC	CASSQDPAVGTQYF
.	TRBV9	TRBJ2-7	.	TGTGCCAGCAGCAGAGGGGGGGACTTCTCCTACGAGCAGTACTTC	CASSRGGDFSYEQYF
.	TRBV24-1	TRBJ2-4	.	TGTGCCACCGAGGACTCCAATAAAAACATTCAGTACTTC	CATEDSNKNIQYF
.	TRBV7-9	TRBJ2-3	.	TGTGCCAGCAGCTTAGAAGGGTTGGGCACAGATACGCAGTATTTT	CASSLEGLGTDTQYF
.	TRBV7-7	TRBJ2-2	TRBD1	TGTGCCAGCAGTCCCCGACAGGGAGAGGTCGGGGAGCTGTTTTTT	CASSPRQGEVGELFF
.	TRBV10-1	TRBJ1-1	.	TGCGCCAGCAGTAGACAGACTAACACTGAAGCTTTCTTT	CASSRQTNTEAFF
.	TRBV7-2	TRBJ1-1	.	TGTGCCAGCAGCACACCGACAGGACTGAACACTGAAGCTTTCTTT	CASSTPTGLNTEAFF
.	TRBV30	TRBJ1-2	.	TGTGCCTGGAACCCAGGACACTATGGCTACACCTTC	CAWNPGHYGYTF
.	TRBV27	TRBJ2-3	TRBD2	TGTGCCAGCAGCCCGTCCGCGGGAGAACACACAGATACGCAGTATTTT	CASSPSAGEHTDTQYF
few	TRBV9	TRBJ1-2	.	TGTGCCAGCAGCTCCCGCGGGTCCTACACCTTC	CASSSRGSYTF
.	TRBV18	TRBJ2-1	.	TGTGCCAGCTCACCCTACACAGGAGTACAGTTCTTC	CASSPYTGVQFF
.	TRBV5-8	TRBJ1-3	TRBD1	TGTGCCAGCACTTCTAAACCGGGACAGGGAAGAGGAAACACCATATATTTT	CASTSKPGQGRGNTIYF
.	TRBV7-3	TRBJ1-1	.	TGTGCCAGCAGCTTAAACTCGAACACTGAAGCTTTCTTT	CASSLNSNTEAFF
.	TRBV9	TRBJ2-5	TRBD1	TGTGCCAGCAGCGTAGAGGGGGCCGGGGAGACCCAGTACTTC	CASSVEGAGETQYF
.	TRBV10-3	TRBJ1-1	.	TGTGCCATCAGTGAGTGGGGGGACCTTCCCACTGAAGCTTTCTTT	CAISEWGDLPTEAFF
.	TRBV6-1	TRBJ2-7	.	TGTGCCAGCAGTGAGGGTGACGCAGGGTACTACGAGCAGTACTTC	CASSEGDAGYYEQYF
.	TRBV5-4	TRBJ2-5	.	TGTGCCAGCAGCTTGGGAACGGGGTGGGCGGCCCAAGAGACCCAGTACTTC	CASSLGTGWAAQETQYF
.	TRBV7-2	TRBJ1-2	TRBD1	TGTGCCAGCAGCCCCACCGCCGGACAGGGCTATGGCTACACCTTC	CASSPTAGQGYGYTF
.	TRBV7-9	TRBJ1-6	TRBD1	TGTGCCAGCAGCTTAGGTTCGTTTATTGGGACAGGGGTTTACGAGCCCCTCCACTTT	CASSLGSFIGTGVYEPLHF
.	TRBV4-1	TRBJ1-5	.	TGCGCCAGCAGCGATACGGGCCGTCAGCCCCAGCATTTT	CASSDTGRQPQHF
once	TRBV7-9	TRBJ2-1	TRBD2	TGTGCCAGCAGTTTAGCGGGAGGGCCAAATGAGCAGTTCTTC	CASSLAGGPNEQFF
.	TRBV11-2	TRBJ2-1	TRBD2	TGTGCCAGCAGCTTGGGACTAGCGGGAGGGCCCGGTGAGCAGTTCTTC	CASSLGLAGGPGEQFF
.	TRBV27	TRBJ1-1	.	TGTGCCAGCAGTCCTTTTACAGGGAACACTGAAGCTTTCTTT	CASSPFTGNTEAFF
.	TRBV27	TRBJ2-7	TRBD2	TGTGCCAGCATCTCTAGCGGGAGCTACGAGCAGTACTTC	CASISSGSYEQYF
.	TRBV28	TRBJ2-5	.	TGTGCCAGCACCCCAGAAGCAGGGATCCAAGAGACCCAGTACTTC	CASTPEAGIQETQYF
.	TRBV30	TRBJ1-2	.	TGTGCCTGCGGGGGTAACTATGGCTACACCTTC	CACGGNYGYTF
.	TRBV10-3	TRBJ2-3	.	TGTGCCATCGGGTGGGGACACCGAACAGATACGCAGTATTTT	CAIGWGHRTDTQYF
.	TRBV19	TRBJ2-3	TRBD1	TGTGCCAGTACCCTGAGGGGGCTAGCAATAGCCACAGATACGCAGTATTTT	CASTLRGLAIATDTQYF